This T cell receptor beta chain was found in a study of post-analysis software for immune sequencing data. The study's findings and limits: TRBV segments more frequent in patients than in controls numbered roughly 5 and included TRBV5-6, TRBV5-1 and TRBV20-1. A significant reduction in normalized Chao1 diversity was observed in multiple sclerosis patients versus controls. Co-batched samples clustered tightly together by F measure.

There are many counts of this clonotype. Its antigen is not identified. Trimming stripped 4 bases from V and 7 bases from J, with 11 bases between. The length of the CDR3 is 12 residues. The V gene's germline CDR1 is SGHRS and CDR2 YFSETQ. Unique molecular identifiers were built into the TCR beta cDNA libraries. The T cell input of 1 to 10 million gave about 500,000 cDNA molecules. TCRdb called the PCR reads again in MiXCR, with one record for every CDR3 protein. The sample has around 190,000 distinct CDR3 sequences, 29% seen once. Sample: blood. The chain employs TRBV5-1 and TRBJ1-1; no clear D. This receptor was taken from a girl aged 2 to 17 with multiple sclerosis. This chain's CDR3 is CASSVAGSEAFF. CDR3 in DNA: TGCGCCAGCAGCGTTGCAGGCAGTGAAGCTTTCTTT.